This TCR beta chain was identified in a study of response to subunit inactivated influenza vaccine. General observations from the study: After each seasonal influenza vaccination, few new T cells are recruited, the authors suggested.

Germline lookup yields CDR1 SGHAT and CDR2 FQNNGV. V was pared by 5 bases and J by 10 bases, with 9 bases between. CDR3 length: 11 residues. TCRdb fed the RT-PCR reads into MiXCR, producing one record per CDR3 protein. The sample yields roughly 760,000 distinct CDR3 sequences, 20% to 25% seen once. There are a few counts of this clonotype. Antigen: not known. This receptor was taken from a man aged 45-60 years who received an inactivated influenza vaccine. The chain employs TRBV11-2 and TRBJ2-1; D is possibly TRBD2 (5 bases). The specimen comprised PBMCs from blood, sampled roughly 5 days after vaccination. The DNA of the CDR3 is TGTGCCAGCAGCCACCGAGGGGAGCAGTTCTTC. This translates into CASSHRGEQFF. Combining the CDR3 with reference TRBV11-2 and TRBJ2-1 gives the whole variable domain EAGVAQSPRYKIIEKRQSVAFWCNPISGHATLYWYQQILGQGPKLLIQFQNNGVVDDSQLPKDRFSAERLKGVDSTLKIQPAKLEDSAVYLCASSHRGEQFFGPGTRLTVL.